Each of the 22 T cell receptor beta chains below was sequenced from the same sample in a study of cytomegalovirus exposure and HLA in healthy donors. Libraries were prepared by immunoSEQ multiplex PCR; TCRdb keeps only in-frame clonotypes and omits some of them. The data show 250,000 to 350,000 clones, roughly 88% seen once. The material sequenced was PBMCs. The receptors shown here come from a man aged 25 to 40 in good health and CMV-seronegative.

The chain has TRBV19 and TRBJ1-1, with TRBD1 as a possible D gene (5 bases). CDR3 size: 15 residues. The germline CDR1 and CDR2 sequences are LNHDA and SQIVND (reference sequence). With 8 bases removed from V and 5 bases from J, the gap between germline ends came to 21 bases. The CDR3 DNA reads as TGTGCCAGTCAGTTGGGCACTCGGGCAGGGACTGAAGCTTTCTTT. It specifies CASQLGTRAGTEAFF.

This sequence joins TRBV7-8 and TRBJ2-7; 8 nucleotides agree with TRBD1. The V segment lost 5 bases and the J segment 2 bases; nucleotides outside the gene matches: 8. The CDR3 contains 15 residues. Germline CDR1 reads SGHVS; CDR2 reads FQNEAQ. This chain's CDR3 is CASSTGGTPPYEQYF. For the CDR3, the DNA is TGTGCCAGCAGCACAGGGGGGACACCCCCCTACGAGCAGTACTTC.

The V call is TRBV12-1, the J call TRBJ2-7; TRBD2, the table's D call, was not compared with the DNA. TRBV12-1 is a documented pseudogene. The CDR3 sequence is 21 residues long. Here the CDR3 reads CASSFEGGKDRTGGAPREQYF. Written as DNA, the CDR3 is TGTGCCAGCAGCTTTGAAGGTGGGAAGGACAGGACCGGGGGGGCTCCTCGCGAGCAGTACTTC.

CDR3 sequence reads: CASSESGRDEKLFF. DNA of the CDR3: TGTGCCAGCAGTGAATCCGGCAGGGATGAAAAACTGTTTTTT. The rearrangement uses TRBV25-1 and TRBJ1-4, with D maybe TRBD1 (5 bases). Trimming left V 1 base short and J 6 bases short, with 9 bases between. In germline, CDR1 is MGHDK, CDR2 SYGVNS. The CDR3 has 14 amino acids.

About this clone itself: The CDR3 does not close with the conserved phenylalanine or tryptophan, likely indicating a read error. The DNA is left out, because the CDR3 cannot be placed on it with certainty; the CDR3 is given as TCRdb lists it. This chain joins TRBV6-5 and TRBJ1-1; the D segment call TRBD1 is taken from the table without a DNA check. The CDR3 extends over 13 residues, inclusive of both ends. Germline V lookup: CDR1 MNHEY, CDR2 SVGAGI. CDR3 loop: CASSSTGQGARNL.

The gene calls are TRBV14 and TRBJ1-2; D perhaps matches TRBD1 (5 bases). The CDR3 has 13 amino acids. Germline CDR1 and CDR2: SGHDN and FVKESK. With 4 bases removed from V and 7 bases from J, the gap between germline ends came to 13 bases. DNA of the CDR3: TGTGCCAGCAGCCGAACGACAGTGACTGGCTACACCTTC. Translated: CASSRTTVTGYTF.

The CDR3 spells CASRGDRGPTGELFF. The CDR3 nucleotides read TGTGCCAGCAGGGGGGACAGGGGACCCACCGGGGAGCTGTTTTTT. The chain is built from TRBV6-5 and TRBJ2-2, with 10 bases lining up with TRBD1. J was trimmed by 4 bases and V by 6 bases; bases with no gene match: 5. The CDR3 loop spans 15 amino acids. Germline V CDR1 and CDR2: MNHEY, SVGAGI.

V and J are TRBV4-1 and TRBJ2-6; TRBD1 matches 8 bases. The CDR3 sequence is 19 residues long. From germline, CDR1 is MGHRA and CDR2 YSYEKL. Trimming cost V 0 bases and J 0 bases; bases outside gene matches: 7. The CDR3 region is CASSQDGDRSNSGANVLTF. In DNA, the CDR3 is TGCGCCAGCAGCCAAGATGGGGACAGGTCTAACTCTGGGGCCAACGTCCTGACTTTC.

The chain combines TRBV27 with TRBJ2-1; maybe TRBD1 (8 bases). Trimming took off 7 bases at V and 9 bases at J, with 10 bases between the two ends. CDR3 length equals 11 residues. Germline assignment: CDR1 MNHEY and CDR2 SMNVEV (reference sequence). As DNA, the CDR3 is TGTGCCAGCAACAGGGGGGGTGAGCAGTTCTTC. Amino acids: CASNRGGEQFF.

The chain combines TRBV4-1 with TRBJ2-5; TRBD2 aligns across 8 bases. Germline V gene data show CDR1 as MGHRA and CDR2 as YSYEKL. V gave up 2 bases and J gave up 9 bases; unmatched junction bases: 14. The CDR3 totals 16 residues. CDR3 nucleotide sequence: TGCGCCAGCAGCCAACCTCCAGCGAGCGGGGGTTCGTCCCAGTACTTC. This encodes CASSQPPASGGSSQYF.

The chain carries TRBV5-4 and TRBJ2-7; the D is unclear. CDR1 and CDR2 (germline): SGHNT, YYREEE (reference sequence). V dropped 0 bases and J dropped 2 bases, with 15 bases sitting between them. The CDR3 consists of 16 residues. The CDR3: CASSLVWSASTYEQYF. CDR3 nucleotides: TGTGCCAGCAGCTTGGTCTGGAGCGCTTCGACCTACGAGCAGTACTTC.

This rearrangement joins TRBV6-5 to TRBJ1-2, with a tentative D call TRBD1 (6 bases). The germline V and J ends were trimmed by 0 bases and 8 bases, with 16 bases remaining between them. The CDR3 runs to 15 residues. Germline V CDR1 and CDR2: MNHEY, SVGAGI. In DNA, the CDR3 is TGTGCCAGCAGTTACTCGTCCGGGGGGGCGCAGGGCTACACCTTC. Translation: CASSYSSGGAQGYTF.

This sequence joins TRBV10-1 and TRBJ2-1; TRBD1 matches 8 bases. V lost 3 bases, J lost 6 bases, and 10 bases stayed unmatched. This CDR3 spans 16 amino acids. Germline assignment: CDR1 WNHNN and CDR2 SYGVQD (reference sequence). Written as DNA, the CDR3 is TGCGCCAGCAGTGAATATGGGACAGGATCTAGCAATGAGCAGTTCTTC. This encodes CASSEYGTGSSNEQFF.

The V and J genes are TRBV30 and TRBJ2-7, with D maybe TRBD2 (7 bases). The CDR3 totals 13 residues. Per germline, CDR1 GTSNPN and CDR2 SVGIG (reference sequence). Trimming stripped 3 bases from V and 5 bases from J, with 14 bases between. CDR3 protein: CAWSLGGGNEQYF. The DNA for the CDR3 is TGTGCCTGGAGCCTAGGGGGGGGTAACGAGCAGTACTTC.

This chain links TRBV6-6 with TRBJ1-2; 10 bases map to TRBD1. This CDR3 spans 15 amino acids. V lost 2 bases and J lost 6; bases outside the gene matches: 6. CDR1 is MNHNY and CDR2 is SVGAGI in the germline V gene (reference sequence). CDR3 protein: CASSYPGTGVDGYTF. The CDR3 DNA follows: TGTGCCAGCAGTTACCCTGGGACAGGGGTTGATGGCTACACCTTC.

The chain employs TRBV4-3 and TRBJ2-1; TRBD1 matches at 8 bases. Per germline, CDR1 LGHNA and CDR2 YSLEER. This CDR3 contains 18 residues. J gave up 0 bases and V 4 bases, and 11 bases lay outside the gene matches. The CDR3 DNA is TGCGCCAGCAGCCCCGGAGTGGCAGGACAGGGCTCCTACAATGAGCAGTTCTTC. As protein: CASSPGVAGQGSYNEQFF.

The chain employs TRBV28 and TRBJ1-5, with TRBD1 matching over 11 bases. Per the germline V gene, CDR1 is MDHEN and CDR2 is SYDVKM. This CDR3 has 20 residues. Trimming at V came to 4 bases and at J to 0 bases, leaving 14 bases not matched to a gene. CDR3: CASSSNTGTGGFYSNQPQHF. The CDR3, as DNA: TGTGCCAGCAGTTCCAACACCGGGACAGGGGGGTTTTATAGCAATCAGCCCCAGCATTTT.

The chain joins TRBV27 to TRBJ1-1, with D possibly matching TRBD1 (6 bases). Germline V gene sequence: CDR1 MNHEY, CDR2 SMNVEV (reference sequence). This CDR3 is built from 14 residues. V gave up 8 bases and J gave up 1 base, with 14 bases separating them. The CDR3 protein is CASRRGGRNTEAFF. The CDR3 region has the DNA TGTGCCAGCCGGAGGGGGGGAAGGAACACTGAAGCTTTCTTT.

The J gene is TRBJ1-2, the V gene TRBV5-4; a weak D match, TRBD1 (5 bases). The V end was cut by 0 bases, the J end by 2 bases, with 5 bases between. The CDR3 totals 13 residues. The germline CDR1 and CDR2 sequences are SGHNT and YYREEE (reference sequence). This chain's CDR3 is CASSLGTNYGYTF. DNA for the CDR3: TGTGCCAGCAGCTTGGGGACAAACTATGGCTACACCTTC.

This chain uses TRBV18 with TRBJ2-5; D gene unclear. This CDR3 is 13 amino acids long. Germline lookup yields CDR1 KGHSH and CDR2 LQKENI. V was trimmed by 6 bases and J by 5 bases, leaving 13 bases between them. CDR3 in DNA: TGTGCCAGCTCCAAAGCGCCCGGGGAGACCCAGTACTTC. Amino acid sequence: CASSKAPGETQYF.

The V call is TRBV6-5, the J call TRBJ1-5; D is undetermined. Deletions cut 2 bases from V and 7 bases from J, with 9 bases between. CDR3 size: 13 residues. Germline V gene lookup returns CDR1 MNHEY and CDR2 SVGAGI. CDR3 region: CASSYDSNQPQHF. In nucleotides, the CDR3 is TGTGCCAGCAGTTACGACTCCAACCAGCCCCAGCATTTT.

This clone showed up just once. V is TRBV19 and J is TRBJ1-6, with 8 positions matching TRBD1. J was trimmed by 5 bases and V by 4 bases; bases with no gene match: 1. The germline V gene has CDR1 LNHDA and CDR2 SQIVND (reference sequence). The length of the CDR3 is 14 residues. This chain's CDR3 is CASSRQGNNSPLHF. For the CDR3, the DNA is TGTGCCAGTAGTAGACAGGGGAATAATTCACCCCTCCACTTT.